The 31 T cell receptor beta chains below were found in one sample sequenced in a study of blood T cell repertoires in COVID-19. Sequenced by immunoSEQ multiplex PCR; TCRdb stores in-frame clones only, minus some. The sample holds 250,000 or so clones; 90% are singletons and the top ten take about 2%. The sample comprised peripheral blood. The receptors shown here come from an older woman with COVID-19, enrolled during active disease.

The rearrangement links TRBV6-1 to TRBJ1-5; TRBD1 might be the D (5 bases). The V gene's germline CDR1 is MNHNS and CDR2 SASEGT. This CDR3 has 15 amino acids. The V end lost 4 bases, the J end lost 2 bases, and 12 bases lay between the germline ends. The CDR3 sequence is CASSAGRRGNQPQHF. The CDR3 region has the DNA TGTGCCAGCAGTGCGGGGCGGAGGGGCAATCAGCCCCAGCATTTT.

The V gene is TRBV19, the J gene TRBJ1-4; D unresolved. V lost 3 bases and J 0 bases, leaving 14 bases between the germline ends. In germline, CDR1 is LNHDA, CDR2 SQIVND (reference sequence). The CDR3 extends over 17 amino acids. CDR3 residues: CASSISAGFATNEKLFF. In nucleotides, the CDR3 is TGTGCCAGTAGTATCAGCGCGGGGTTTGCAACTAATGAAAAACTGTTTTTT.

The chain uses TRBV11-2 and TRBJ1-4, with 9 bases aligning to TRBD1. Germline V gene lookup returns CDR1 SGHAT and CDR2 FQNNGV. The CDR3 extends over 16 amino acids. With V trimmed by 5 bases and J by 4 bases, 8 bases remained unmatched. CDR3 amino acids: CASSPYRGQNNEKLFF. The CDR3 DNA reads TGTGCCAGCAGCCCCTACAGGGGGCAAAATAATGAAAAACTGTTTTTT.

The rearrangement links TRBV19 to TRBJ1-2; 8 bases agree with TRBD1. Germline V gives CDR1 LNHDA, CDR2 SQIVND (reference sequence). V gave up 2 bases and J gave up 0 bases; unmatched junction bases: 17. This CDR3 spans 20 amino acids. CDR3 in amino acids: CASSIRLRDRPLGSNYGYTF. The CDR3 DNA sequence: TGTGCCAGTAGTATACGTCTACGGGACAGGCCGCTTGGATCTAACTATGGCTACACCTTC.

The CDR3 region has the DNA TGTGCCAGCAGCTCACAGGGGAACGTTAACTATGGCTACACCTTC. This encodes CASSSQGNVNYGYTF. V and J are TRBV7-2 and TRBJ1-2, with 7 bases fitting TRBD1. Germline CDR1 reads SGHTA; CDR2 reads FQGNSA. The trim removed 4 bases at V and 1 base at J, leaving 6 bases unmatched. The CDR3 is 15 amino acids.

In its sample, this clone was seen once. This chain links TRBV7-3 with TRBJ1-6; D call uncertain. The V end lost 6 bases, the J end lost 6 bases, and 18 bases lay between the germline ends. The CDR3 runs to 16 residues. The germline gives CDR1 SGHTA, CDR2 FQGTGA. The CDR3 coding sequence is TGTGCCAGCAGTGTTGATGGGCTCCAAAGTAATTCACCCCTCCACTTT. Translating it yields CASSVDGLQSNSPLHF. The whole variable domain, remainder taken from reference TRBV7-3 and TRBJ1-6, is GAGVSQTPSNKVTEKGKYVELRCDPISGHTALYWYRQSLGQGPEFLIYFQGTGAADDSGLPNDRFFAVRPEGSVSTLKIQRTERGDSAVYLCASSVDGLQSNSPLHFGNGTRLTVT.

The chain joins TRBV7-2 to TRBJ1-1; 7 nucleotides line up with TRBD1. The CDR3 is 12 residues long. The trim removed 6 bases at V and 7 bases at J, leaving 5 bases unmatched. CDR1 is SGHTA and CDR2 is FQGNSA in the germline V gene. CDR3 DNA: TGTGCCAGCAGACAGGGGATGGTTGAAGCTTTCTTT. This sequence encodes CASRQGMVEAFF.

The chain has TRBV27 and TRBJ1-2; 7 bases are a match to TRBD1. In germline, CDR1 is MNHEY, CDR2 SMNVEV (reference sequence). J gave up 7 bases and V 4 bases, and 3 bases lay outside the gene matches. The CDR3 runs 12 residues. CDR3 protein: CASSSGQAGYTF. In nucleotides, the CDR3 is TGTGCCAGCAGTTCCGGACAGGCTGGCTACACCTTC.

This chain joins TRBV6-5 and TRBJ2-7; 8 bases fit TRBD2. CDR3 length: 16 amino acids. Germline CDR1 is MNHEY and CDR2 is SVGAGI. V gave up 3 bases and J gave up 6 bases; unmatched junction bases: 13. Written as DNA, the CDR3 is TGTGCCAGCAGTTATAGAACTAGCGGAACCCTACTCGAGCAGTACTTC. As protein: CASSYRTSGTLLEQYF.

The chain recombines TRBV9 with TRBJ2-3; the match to TRBD2 covers 8 bases. Losses at the gene ends were 0 bases for V and 6 bases for J; bases not matched to a gene: 0. The germline V gene encodes CDR1 SGDLS and CDR2 YYNGEE. This CDR3 contains 13 residues. CDR3 amino acids: CASSVGLADTQYF. The CDR3 DNA sequence: TGTGCCAGCAGCGTAGGACTAGCGGATACGCAGTATTTT. Full variable domain (outside the CDR3, taken from reference TRBV9 and TRBJ2-3): DSGVTQTPKHLITATGQRVTLRCSPRSGDLSVYWYQQSLDQGLQFLIQYYNGEERAKGNILERFSAQQFPDLHSELNLSSLELGDSALYFCASSVGLADTQYFGPGTRLTVL.

DNA of the CDR3: TGTGCCAGCACCCCGGGGGGAGGGACCTTAACTTCGTTAAACAATGAGCAGTTCTTC. It specifies CASTPGGGTLTSLNNEQFF. The chain joins TRBV7-9 to TRBJ2-1; 7 nucleotides match TRBD2. The CDR3 is made up of 19 amino acids. V dropped 7 bases and J dropped 5; count of bases not matched to a gene: 23. Germline V lookup: CDR1 SEHNR, CDR2 FQNEAQ (reference sequence).

V and J are TRBV5-4 and TRBJ1-4, with unresolved D. V was clipped by 4 bases and J by 8 bases, with 21 bases between them. The CDR3 consists of 16 residues. In germline, CDR1 is SGHNT, CDR2 YYREEE (reference sequence). The CDR3 is CASSNTAGRSKEKLFF. DNA for the CDR3: TGTGCCAGCAGCAATACCGCGGGTCGCTCAAAGGAAAAACTGTTTTTT.

This clone has more than one count but fewer than ten. The rearrangement joins TRBV18 to TRBJ1-2, with D uncertain. This CDR3 region has 13 residues. In germline, CDR1 is KGHSH, CDR2 LQKENI. Trimming removed 6 bases at V and 0 bases at J, with 8 bases between. CDR3 region: CASSQESNYGYTF. CDR3 DNA sequence: TGTGCCAGCTCCCAGGAATCTAACTATGGCTACACCTTC.

The V and J genes are TRBV19 and TRBJ1-5; D is ambiguous. V was shortened by 3 bases and J by 5 bases, with 11 bases between the two germline ends. CDR3 length: 14 residues. Germline CDR1 reads LNHDA; CDR2 reads SQIVND (reference sequence). In DNA form, the CDR3 reads TGTGCCAGTAGTATTGGCTTCGAAGATCAGCCCCAGCATTTT. Encoded protein: CASSIGFEDQPQHF.

This clone was picked up many times. The CDR3 loop is CASSFTGSYNSPLHF. The CDR3 region has the DNA TGTGCCAGTAGCTTTACAGGATCCTATAATTCACCCCTCCACTTT. The chain carries TRBV19 and TRBJ1-6; tentatively, D is TRBD1 (5 bases). The V gene lost 6 bases and the J gene lost 1 base, with 10 bases spanning the gap. Germline V gene sequence: CDR1 LNHDA, CDR2 SQIVND (reference sequence). The CDR3 loop spans 15 amino acids.

In the case of this clone: Other DNA sequences from this sample encode an identical CDR3 as well. The genes are TRBV6-2 or TRBV6-3 and TRBJ1-1, with 9 bases aligning to TRBD1. The CDR3 extends over 16 amino acids. Germline V lookup: CDR1 MNHEY, CDR2 SVGEGT. V was pared by 2 bases and J by 0 bases, with 4 bases of the junction left unmatched. The CDR3 here is CASSYPTGGLNTEAFF. The CDR3 DNA is TGTGCCAGCAGTTACCCGACAGGGGGACTGAACACTGAAGCTTTCTTT.

This chain connects TRBV3-1 (or the pseudogene TRBV3-2) to TRBJ2-6; 10 bases map to TRBD1. The CDR3 contains 20 residues. The J segment lost 0 bases and the V segment lost 3 bases, leaving 11 bases of the junction unmatched. Looked up from germline, CDR1 is LGHDT and CDR2 is YNNKEL (reference sequence). CDR3 bases: TGTGCCAGCAGCCAGGCGCCGGGACAGGGGTCAACCTCTGGGGCCAACGTCCTGACTTTC. Its protein is CASSQAPGQGSTSGANVLTF.

This clone was observed a single time. The J gene is TRBJ1-1, the V gene TRBV4-3; the D gene is possibly TRBD1 (5 bases). The CDR3 extends over 15 amino acids. Germline-derived CDR1 and CDR2 are LGHNA and YSLEER. The V end was cut by 3 bases, the J end by 1 base, with 12 bases between. CDR3 coding DNA: TGCGCCAGCAGCCAGGCTGCTAGGGGGAACACTGAAGCTTTCTTT. It encodes CASSQAARGNTEAFF.

The chain carries TRBV30 and TRBJ1-1, with 8 bases matching TRBD1. The V segment lost 5 bases and the J segment 6 bases; nucleotides outside the gene matches: 11. Germline CDR1 is GTSNPN and CDR2 is SVGIG (reference sequence). The CDR3 is 14 residues long. CDR3 nucleotides: TGTGCCTGGGGGACAGGAGTATTAAGACCTGAAGCTTTCTTT. This encodes CAWGTGVLRPEAFF.

The rearrangement links TRBV19 to TRBJ1-2, with D perhaps matching TRBD1 (5 bases). Looked up from germline, CDR1 is LNHDA and CDR2 is SQIVND (reference sequence). V lost 8 bases and J lost 5, with 21 bases in between. This CDR3 comprises 15 residues. In DNA, the CDR3 is TGTGCCAGTCGAACAGCCGGAGGGGCGGGTTATGGCTACACCTTC. Its translation: CASRTAGGAGYGYTF.

The chain is built from TRBV2 and TRBJ1-5; 7 positions agree with TRBD1. Germline assignment: CDR1 SNHLY and CDR2 FYNNEI. J lost 1 base, V lost 3 bases, and 12 bases had no gene match. The length of the CDR3 is 18 residues. CDR3 sequence: CASSDGLQGWRSNQPQHF. CDR3 sequence (DNA): TGTGCCAGCAGTGATGGTCTACAGGGGTGGAGGAGCAATCAGCCCCAGCATTTT.

This clone has a single count. The CDR3 here is CASSSLAGPAGNEQFF. Written as DNA, the CDR3 is TGTGCCAGCAGCTCCCTAGCGGGACCAGCGGGGAATGAGCAGTTCTTC. The chain employs TRBV11-2 and TRBJ2-1, with 9 nucleotides matching TRBD2. This CDR3 has 16 residues. The junction had 11 bases not matched to a gene; V was cut back by 4 bases and J by 7 bases. Germline V gene lookup returns CDR1 SGHAT and CDR2 FQNNGV.

The V gene is TRBV5-4, the J gene TRBJ2-4; the match to TRBD2 covers 7 bases. Germline assignment: CDR1 SGHNT and CDR2 YYREEE (reference sequence). The CDR3 has 16 amino acids. V lost 1 base, J lost 0 bases, and 4 bases stayed unmatched. The CDR3 sequence is CASSLKAGIAKNIQYF. CDR3 nucleotides: TGTGCCAGCAGCTTGAAAGCGGGGATAGCCAAAAACATTCAGTACTTC. Full variable domain (missing parts from reference TRBV5-4 and TRBJ2-4): ETGVTQSPTHLIKTRGQQVTLRCSSQSGHNTVSWYQQALGQGPQFIFQYYREEENGRGNFPPRFSGLQFPNYSSELNVNALELDDSALYLCASSLKAGIAKNIQYFGAGTRLSVL.

The sample holds one count of this clone. The genes are TRBV19 and TRBJ1-3; tentatively, D is TRBD1 (5 bases). V was trimmed by 5 bases and J by 0 bases, leaving 11 bases between them. CDR3 length equals 15 residues. Germline V gene data show CDR1 as LNHDA and CDR2 as SQIVND (reference sequence). CDR3 loop: CASSPGEFSGNTIYF. The CDR3, as DNA: TGTGCCAGTAGTCCGGGGGAGTTCTCTGGAAACACCATATATTTT. The full variable domain, completed using reference TRBV19 and TRBJ1-3, is DGGITQSPKYLFRKEGQNVTLSCEQNLNHDAMYWYRQDPGQGLRLIYYSQIVNDFQKGDIAEGYSVSREKKESFPLTVTSAQKNPTAFYLCASSPGEFSGNTIYFGEGSWLTVV.

V is TRBV6-5 and J is TRBJ1-2; 9 nucleotides agree with TRBD1. Trimming took 7 bases from V and 1 from J; bases not matched to a gene: 4. Germline V gene lookup returns CDR1 MNHEY and CDR2 SVGAGI. The CDR3 spans 14 residues. The CDR3 region is CASKGTGINYGYTF. The CDR3 nucleotides are TGTGCCAGCAAGGGGACAGGGATTAACTATGGCTACACCTTC.

This rearrangement joins TRBV5-5 to TRBJ1-2; D is possibly TRBD1 (5 bases). The CDR3 is 15 amino acids. V lost 1 base to trimming and J lost 0 bases, with 10 bases between them. Germline CDR1 is SGHKS and CDR2 is YYEKEE (reference sequence). CDR3 sequence (DNA): TGTGCCAGCAGCTTGCAGGGAGGGGCTAACTATGGCTACACCTTC. Residues: CASSLQGGANYGYTF.

The chain links TRBV19 to TRBJ1-1, with D tentatively TRBD1 (6 bases). The CDR3 extends over 13 amino acids. Germline V gives CDR1 LNHDA, CDR2 SQIVND (reference sequence). Trimming cost V 1 base and J 4 bases, with 7 bases left between them. The CDR3 loop is CASSIGGGTEAFF. The CDR3 DNA is TGTGCCAGTAGTATAGGAGGGGGCACTGAAGCTTTCTTT.

The rearrangement joins TRBV7-9 to TRBJ1-3, with 9 bases lining up with TRBD1. This CDR3 has 17 amino acids. V gave up 0 bases and J gave up 4 bases; unmatched junction bases: 7. Germline-derived CDR1 and CDR2 are SEHNR and FQNEAQ (reference sequence). CDR3 amino acids: CASSLAEQGAEGNTIYF. Written as DNA, the CDR3 is TGTGCCAGCAGCTTAGCGGAACAGGGGGCAGAGGGAAACACCATATATTTT. Full variable domain (rest looked up from reference TRBV7-9 and TRBJ1-3): DTGVSQNPRHKITKRGQNVTFRCDPISEHNRLYWYRQTLGQGPEFLTYFQNEAQLEKSRLLSDRFSAERPKGSFSTLEIQRTEQGDSAMYLCASSLAEQGAEGNTIYFGEGSWLTVV.

This chain uses TRBV24-1 with TRBJ2-1, with TRBD2 matching over 8 bases. V was clipped by 6 bases and J by 0 bases; unmatched bases: 9. The CDR3 length is 17 residues. The germline V gene has CDR1 KGHDR and CDR2 SFDVKD. The CDR3 DNA reads TGTGCCACCAGTCTCGGGGGGGGCCCAAGCTCCTACAATGAGCAGTTCTTC. It encodes CATSLGGGPSSYNEQFF.

The CDR3 DNA reads TGTGCCAGCAGCCAAGATGGATTTAACGGGAGAGCACCCCTCCACTTT. Translating it yields CASSQDGFNGRAPLHF. This sequence joins TRBV3-1 (or the pseudogene TRBV3-2) and TRBJ1-6; D uncertain. This CDR3 comprises 16 residues. V dropped 0 bases and J dropped 11 bases, with 17 bases sitting between them. Per germline, CDR1 LGHDT and CDR2 YNNKEL (reference sequence).

This chain uses TRBV5-4 with TRBJ2-1; D ambiguous. The CDR3 spans 12 residues. The germline V and J ends were trimmed by 5 bases and 5 bases, with 8 bases remaining between them. Germline CDR1 is SGHNT and CDR2 is YYREEE (reference sequence). This CDR3 reads CASSQRNNEQFF. The CDR3 bases are TGTGCCAGCAGTCAGAGGAACAATGAGCAGTTCTTC.